The 8 T cell receptor beta chains listed next were all sequenced from one sample in a study of blood T cells in healthy people across ages (dated by TCRdb to the mid-2010s). The library was built by means of 5' RACE. The second PCR ran for roughly 7 to 11 cycles and used a J-beta primer mix along with a sample-barcoded 5' primer. TCRdb reworked the public reads: Q25 trimming with fastp, MiXCR clone assembly, productive beta chains retained. For every CDR3 protein sequence, its rows merge into one entry that carries the most common genes and DNA. This sample comprises around 1,800,000 distinct CDR3 sequences, more than 35% of them detected only once. The leading ten clones occupy around 23% of the sample. Source material: blood. Receptor source: a human donor in good health.

Only a few counts were recorded for this clonotype. V usage is TRBV7-9 and J usage is TRBJ1-1, with 7 bases that match TRBD1. This CDR3 has 13 residues. Germline V gives CDR1 SEHNR, CDR2 FQNEAQ (reference sequence). Trimming cost V 6 bases and J 8 bases; bases outside gene matches: 9. CDR3 nucleotides: TGTGCCAGCAGACTTGGCAGCAGGGGGGAAGCTTTCTTT. Translation gives CASRLGSRGEAFF.

The chain links TRBV6-6 to TRBJ2-7, with D possibly TRBD2 on 6 matching bases. Deletions cut 2 bases from V and 0 bases from J, with 11 bases between. The germline V gene encodes CDR1 MNHNY and CDR2 SVGAGI (reference sequence). The CDR3 is 15 amino acids. DNA for the CDR3: TGTGCCAGCAGTTACGTGGCGGGGCCCTCCTACGAGCAGTACTTC. This codes for CASSYVAGPSYEQYF.

V and J are TRBV29-1 and TRBJ2-3, with TRBD2 identical over 8 bases. The J segment lost 0 bases and the V segment lost 4 bases, leaving 6 bases of the junction unmatched. This CDR3 is built from 15 residues. Germline V lookup: CDR1 SQVTM, CDR2 ANQGSEA. The CDR3 sequence is CSVGGGTLSTDTQYF. The CDR3 nucleotides read TGCAGCGTTGGCGGGGGGACGCTTAGCACAGATACGCAGTATTTT.

This clonotype has more than one count but fewer than ten. V is TRBV12-3 or TRBV12-4 and J is TRBJ2-4; the match to TRBD1 covers 8 bases. J gave up 0 bases and V 5 bases, and 6 bases lay outside the gene matches. The CDR3 length is 16 residues. CDR3 in amino acids: CASSATGGLAKNIQYF. CDR3 nucleotides: TGTGCCAGCAGTGCAACAGGGGGGTTAGCCAAAAACATTCAGTACTTC.

As for this clonotype: Germline and junction disagree at one end, which may indicate a read error. The V and J genes are TRBV7-2 and TRBJ2-7; D gene ambiguous. This CDR3 is built from 14 residues. CDR1 SGHTA and CDR2 FQGNSA come from the germline V gene. The CDR3: CAGSLLPGGYEQYF. CDR3 sequence (DNA): TGTGCCGGCAGCCTTCTCCCCGGCGGCTACGAGCAGTACTTC.

The chain uses TRBV7-2 and TRBJ2-7; 12 bases are a match to TRBD1. CDR1 and CDR2 from the germline V gene are SGHTA and FQGNSA. The CDR3 length is 14 residues. V was clipped by 5 bases and J by 5 bases; unmatched bases: 4. The CDR3 reads CASSRDRGRDEQYF. The CDR3 nucleotides read TGTGCCAGCAGCCGGGACAGGGGGCGCGACGAGCAGTACTTC.

The chain has TRBV6-1 and TRBJ1-1; 9 bases line up with TRBD1. Per germline, CDR1 MNHNS and CDR2 SASEGT. The CDR3 has 18 amino acids. V shed 5 bases, J shed 4 bases, and the junction held 17 bases outside the gene matches. The CDR3 DNA is TGTGCCAGCAGTAAAGGAGTACAGGGGGCTGTATTCCCCACTGAAGCTTTCTTT. Protein: CASSKGVQGAVFPTEAFF.

CDR3 sequence: CTSRQLGWNEQFF. The CDR3 DNA reads TGTACCAGCAGACAATTGGGGTGGAATGAGCAGTTCTTC. The rearrangement joins TRBV7-2 to TRBJ2-1; D remains ambiguous. This CDR3 has 13 amino acids. The V gene lost 6 bases and the J gene lost 7 bases, with 13 bases spanning the gap. Germline CDR1 reads SGHTA; CDR2 reads FQGNSA.